This T cell receptor (beta chain) was sequenced in a study of blood T cell repertoires in COVID-19. CDR3 size: 13 residues. The ends were cut back, 0 bases at V and 5 bases at J, with 7 bases in the middle. Germline assignment: CDR1 LNHDA and CDR2 SQIVND (reference sequence). Some clones are missing from TCRdb's copy, which holds only in-frame ones; the method was immunoSEQ multiplex PCR. The sample contains over 70,000 clones, about 83% of which appear only once. Sequencing used peripheral blood. This chain joins TRBV19 and TRBJ1-2; D is undetermined. This sequence originates from a human donor in a cohort sampled during active COVID-19. The CDR3 here is CASSIEGSYGYTF. CDR3 coding DNA: TGTGCCAGTAGTATAGAAGGGAGTTATGGCTACACCTTC.